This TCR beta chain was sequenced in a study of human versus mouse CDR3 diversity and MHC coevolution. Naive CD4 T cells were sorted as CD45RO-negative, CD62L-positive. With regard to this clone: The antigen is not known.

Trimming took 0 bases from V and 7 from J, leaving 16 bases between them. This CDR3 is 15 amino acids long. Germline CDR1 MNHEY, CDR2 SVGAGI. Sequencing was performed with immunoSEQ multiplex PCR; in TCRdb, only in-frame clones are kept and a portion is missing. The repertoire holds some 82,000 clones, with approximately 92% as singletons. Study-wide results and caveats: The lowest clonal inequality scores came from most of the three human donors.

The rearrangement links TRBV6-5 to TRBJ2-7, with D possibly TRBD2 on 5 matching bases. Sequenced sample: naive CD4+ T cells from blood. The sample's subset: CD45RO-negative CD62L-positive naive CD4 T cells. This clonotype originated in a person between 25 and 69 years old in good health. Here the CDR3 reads CASSYSYRITGEQYF. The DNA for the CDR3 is TGTGCCAGCAGTTACTCATACCGGATTACGGGGGAGCAGTACTTC.